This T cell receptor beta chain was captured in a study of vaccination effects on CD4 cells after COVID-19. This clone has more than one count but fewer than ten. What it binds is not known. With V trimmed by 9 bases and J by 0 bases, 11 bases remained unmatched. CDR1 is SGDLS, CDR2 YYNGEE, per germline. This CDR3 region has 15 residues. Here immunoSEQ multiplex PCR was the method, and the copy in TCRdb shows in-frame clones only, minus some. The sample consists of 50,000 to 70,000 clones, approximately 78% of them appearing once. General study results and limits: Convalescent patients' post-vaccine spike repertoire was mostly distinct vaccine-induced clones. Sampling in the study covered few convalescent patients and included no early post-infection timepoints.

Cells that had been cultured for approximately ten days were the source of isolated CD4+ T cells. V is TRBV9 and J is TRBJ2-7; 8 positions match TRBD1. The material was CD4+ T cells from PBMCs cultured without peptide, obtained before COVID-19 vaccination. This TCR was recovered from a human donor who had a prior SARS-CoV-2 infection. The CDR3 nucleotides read TGTGCCACCGACAGAGACAGGGGCTTCTCCTACGAGCAGTACTTC. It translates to CATDRDRGFSYEQYF.